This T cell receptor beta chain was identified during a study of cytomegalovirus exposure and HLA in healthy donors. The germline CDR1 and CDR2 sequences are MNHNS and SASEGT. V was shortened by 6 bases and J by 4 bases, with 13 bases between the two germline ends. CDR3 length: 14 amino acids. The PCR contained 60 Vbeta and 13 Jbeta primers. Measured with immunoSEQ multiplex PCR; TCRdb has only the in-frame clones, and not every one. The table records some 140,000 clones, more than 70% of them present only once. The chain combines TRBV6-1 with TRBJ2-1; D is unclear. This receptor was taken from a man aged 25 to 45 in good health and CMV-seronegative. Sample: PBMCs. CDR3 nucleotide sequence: TGTGCCAGCAGCCCGAGGTCCGGGTACAATGAGCAGTTCTTC. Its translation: CASSPRSGYNEQFF.